Presented here are 23 T cell receptor beta chains from one specimen sequenced in a study of T cells expressing NK-cell markers. TCRdb re-called the 5' RACE reads and catalogs CDR3 proteins one per entry, DNA excluded. This listing includes under 500,000 distinct CDR3 sequences. Sequenced input: blood T cells: a sorted CD56 or NKG2C T cell subset, CD4+ or CD8+ T cells, or bulk PBMC T cells (not recorded which). These receptors originate from a woman aged 18 to 75 in good health.

V is TRBV12-3 or TRBV12-4 and J is TRBJ1-5; the D call from TCRdb, TRBD1, cannot be confirmed without DNA. This CDR3 region has 14 residues. The CDR3 region is CASSTGQGTQPQHF.

J is TRBJ1-2 and V is TRBV9; TCRdb selects TRBD1, and the lack of DNA leaves this call unchecked. The CDR3 is 11 residues long. Germline values: CDR1 SGDLS, CDR2 YYNGEE. This CDR3 is CASSATGGYTF.

The CDR3 loop reads CASSSSGAYSYEQYF. V is TRBV7-2 and J is TRBJ2-7; as DNA is missing, the TRBD2 call by TCRdb cannot be tested. CDR3 length: 15 residues. Looked up from germline, CDR1 is SGHTA and CDR2 is FQGNSA.

V is TRBV30 and J is TRBJ2-3. The CDR3 has 14 amino acids. Germline V gene lookup returns CDR1 GTSNPN and CDR2 SVGIG (reference sequence). CDR3: CAWSLSASTDTQYF.

The rearrangement uses TRBV12-3 or TRBV12-4 and TRBJ1-3; absent DNA, TCRdb's TRBD1 call cannot be checked. The CDR3 is 15 residues long. This CDR3 reads CASSPRDSRLNTIYF.

The chain joins TRBV12-5 to TRBJ2-1; the D call from TCRdb, TRBD2, cannot be confirmed without DNA. The CDR3 totals 14 residues. Germline CDR1 reads LGHNT; CDR2 reads FRNRAP. CDR3 amino acids: CASRIAGGPGEQFF.

The CDR3 loop is CASSLDGLNNEQFF. V usage is TRBV6-5 and J usage is TRBJ2-1. CDR1 MNHEY and CDR2 SVGAGI come from the germline V gene. The CDR3 sequence is 14 residues long.

The rearrangement uses TRBV6-5 and TRBJ2-1; as DNA is missing, the TRBD2 call by TCRdb cannot be tested. This CDR3 spans 15 amino acids. Germline loops: CDR1 MNHEY, CDR2 SVGAGI. The CDR3 loop is CASSSSHTGSNEQFF.

V and J are TRBV29-1 and TRBJ1-6. CDR3 size: 12 residues. The germline gives CDR1 SQVTM, CDR2 ANQGSEA. The CDR3 region is CSAQFGNSPLHF.

The chain uses TRBV20-1 and TRBJ2-7. The CDR3 runs 13 residues. Germline CDR1 reads DFQATT; CDR2 reads SNEGSKA (reference sequence). The CDR3 loop reads CSAREGWADEQYF.

This sequence joins TRBV18 and TRBJ2-2. CDR3 length equals 11 residues. CDR1 is KGHSH and CDR2 is LQKENI in the germline V gene. This CDR3 reads CATPSSGELFF.

The rearrangement uses TRBV7-2 and TRBJ2-3; TCRdb proposes TRBD2, but this gene call is untestable without DNA. Germline V lookup: CDR1 SGHTA, CDR2 FQGNSA. The CDR3 covers 16 residues. This chain's CDR3 is CASSLRAGGLGDTQYF. Full variable domain (remainder filled in from reference TRBV7-2 and TRBJ2-3): GAGVSQSPSNKVTEKGKDVELRCDPISGHTALYWYRQSLGQGLEFLIYFQGNSAPDKSGLPSDRFSAERTGGSVSTLTIQRTQQEDSAVYLCASSLRAGGLGDTQYFGPGTRLTVL.

The chain uses TRBV21-1 and TRBJ1-1. TRBV21-1 represents a pseudogene. The CDR3 covers 15 residues. CDR3 sequence: CASSKERRNPTEAFF.

V is TRBV30 and J is TRBJ1-5; the D call from TCRdb, TRBD1, cannot be confirmed without DNA. Germline loops: CDR1 GTSNPN, CDR2 SVGIG (reference sequence). The CDR3 spans 14 residues. The chain's CDR3 is CAWSARAPGQPQHF.

The chain links TRBV29-1 to TRBJ1-1; TCRdb outputs TRBD1, but without DNA this stays unchecked. The germline gives CDR1 SQVTM, CDR2 ANQGSEA. The CDR3 covers 14 residues. CDR3 loop: CSVEDTGLNTEAFF. The full variable domain, in which reference TRBV29-1 and TRBJ1-1 provide the parts outside the CDR3, is SAVISQKPSRDICQRGTSLTIQCQVDSQVTMMFWYRQQPGQSLTLIATANQGSEATYESGFVIDKFPISRPNLTFSTLTVSNMSPEDSSIYLCSVEDTGLNTEAFFGQGTRLTVV.

The rearrangement joins TRBV19 to TRBJ2-7. CDR1 and CDR2 (germline): LNHDA, SQIVND (reference sequence). This CDR3 has 14 residues. The CDR3 spells CASSKAGAGEEQYF. The variable domain in full, with the rest retrieved from reference TRBV19 and TRBJ2-7, is DGGITQSPKYLFRKEGQNVTLSCEQNLNHDAMYWYRQDPGQGLRLIYYSQIVNDFQKGDIAEGYSVSREKKESFPLTVTSAQKNPTAFYLCASSKAGAGEEQYFGPGTRLTVT.

V and J are TRBV7-2 and TRBJ2-1; without DNA, the TCRdb call of TRBD2 cannot be checked. Germline V gene data show CDR1 as SGHTA and CDR2 as FQGNSA. The CDR3 runs 15 residues. The CDR3 reads CASSTSGPSYNEQFF.

V is TRBV12-3 or TRBV12-4 and J is TRBJ1-6. This CDR3 has 15 amino acids. CDR3 protein: CASSFNVNIYSPLHF.

This chain's CDR3 is CASSYGPLDVAGGEQFF. The chain uses TRBV6-5 and TRBJ2-1; the TCRdb D gene call, TRBD2, has no DNA to confirm it. Germline V CDR1 and CDR2: MNHEY, SVGAGI. The CDR3 is 17 residues long.

The genes are TRBV18 and TRBJ1-2. Germline loops: CDR1 KGHSH, CDR2 LQKENI. This CDR3 contains 14 residues. The CDR3: CASSPDRSVYGYTF.

The gene calls are TRBV7-4 and TRBJ1-1. This CDR3 has 14 amino acids. Germline V CDR1 and CDR2: SGHVT, SQSDAQ. The CDR3 loop is CASSLVLVRAEAFF.

The chain employs TRBV20-1 and TRBJ2-5; TCRdb gives TRBD1 as the D gene, but with no DNA this cannot be confirmed. Looked up from germline, CDR1 is DFQATT and CDR2 is SNEGSKA (reference sequence). There are 15 residues in the CDR3. The CDR3 reads CSARGRTGEGETQYF.

The CDR3 reads CASSFTGTSNEKLFF. V usage is TRBV7-9 and J usage is TRBJ1-4. This CDR3 has 15 amino acids. CDR1 SEHNR and CDR2 FQNEAQ come from the germline V gene (reference sequence).